These 25 T cell receptor beta chains came from one sample sequenced in a study of control samples from healthy donors and cancer patients. The data were produced by immunoSEQ multiplex PCR, yet TCRdb's version contains in-frame clones alone and is incomplete. Of 85,000 to 100,000 clones in the sample, just over 90% were seen once. Sequenced: blood. The receptors originated from a man between 18 and 29 years old in good health.

The rearrangement links TRBV4-1 to TRBJ1-5; no definite D call. V was trimmed by 3 bases and J by 6 bases, leaving 12 bases between them. Germline-derived CDR1 and CDR2 are MGHRA and YSYEKL. This CDR3 is built from 14 residues. The chain's CDR3 is CASSQEGRAQPQHF. The CDR3 region has the DNA TGCGCCAGCAGCCAGGAGGGCCGAGCTCAGCCCCAGCATTTT.

The V gene is TRBV11-2, the J gene TRBJ2-1; maybe TRBD1 (7 bases). Germline V lookup: CDR1 SGHAT, CDR2 FQNNGV. The CDR3 spans 15 residues. Trimming pared 4 bases from V and 4 bases from J, leaving 14 bases between. For the CDR3, the DNA is TGTGCCAGCAGCTGGACAGGAGGGCCTTACAATGAGCAGTTCTTC. Its translation: CASSWTGGPYNEQFF. Combining the CDR3 with reference TRBV11-2 and TRBJ2-1 gives the whole variable domain EAGVAQSPRYKIIEKRQSVAFWCNPISGHATLYWYQQILGQGPKLLIQFQNNGVVDDSQLPKDRFSAERLKGVDSTLKIQPAKLEDSAVYLCASSWTGGPYNEQFFGPGTRLTVL.

This clone was counted once. V usage is TRBV12-3 or TRBV12-4 and J usage is TRBJ1-1, with D hard to call. This CDR3 contains 13 residues. The V end lost 6 bases, the J end lost 5 bases, and 13 bases lay between the germline ends. The CDR3 DNA is TGTGCCAGCAGACTCCCGGGTGGGACTGAAGCTTTCTTT. This translates into CASRLPGGTEAFF.

The chain employs TRBV5-6 and TRBJ1-4; D ambiguous. The germline V gene encodes CDR1 SGHDT and CDR2 YYEEEE. The V and J ends lost 3 bases and 6 bases respectively, with 9 bases between them. CDR3 length: 13 residues. CDR3 sequence: CASSWGEDEKLFF. Here the CDR3 DNA reads TGTGCCAGCAGCTGGGGTGAGGATGAAAAACTGTTTTTT.

This chain links TRBV6-5 with TRBJ2-7; D gene unclear. V lost 6 bases, J lost 0 bases, and 15 bases lay in between. The CDR3 has 15 residues. Germline V gives CDR1 MNHEY, CDR2 SVGAGI. The CDR3 spells CASSPSVFSSYEQYF. The CDR3 coding sequence is TGTGCCAGCAGCCCCAGTGTATTTAGCTCCTACGAGCAGTACTTC.

CDR3 in amino acids: CASSTASGNSPLHF. CDR3 sequence (DNA): TGTGCCAGCTCAACAGCCTCAGGGAATTCACCCCTCCACTTT. The chain has TRBV6-4 and TRBJ1-6; the D gene is possibly TRBD1 (5 bases). Between the trimmed V and J ends, which lost 8 bases and 7 bases, there was a span of 15 bases. Germline CDR1 reads MRHNA; CDR2 reads SNTAGT. The CDR3 is 14 residues long.

The J gene is TRBJ1-2, the V gene TRBV10-2; no clear D gene. This CDR3 comprises 14 residues. V was shortened by 6 bases and J by 6 bases, with 17 bases between the two germline ends. Germline CDR1 reads WSHSY; CDR2 reads SAAADI. The CDR3 sequence is CASSPGHRVDGYTF. The CDR3 nucleotides are TGCGCCAGCAGCCCCGGGCATCGGGTGGATGGCTACACCTTC.

This chain joins TRBV19 and TRBJ1-5; D gene ambiguous. The V end was cut by 4 bases, the J end by 5 bases, with 12 bases between. Germline CDR1 and CDR2: LNHDA and SQIVND (reference sequence). This CDR3 comprises 14 residues. The CDR3 loop is CASSKAGGYQPQHF. CDR3 DNA sequence: TGTGCCAGTAGTAAGGCGGGCGGCTATCAGCCCCAGCATTTT. The full variable domain, completed using reference TRBV19 and TRBJ1-5, is DGGITQSPKYLFRKEGQNVTLSCEQNLNHDAMYWYRQDPGQGLRLIYYSQIVNDFQKGDIAEGYSVSREKKESFPLTVTSAQKNPTAFYLCASSKAGGYQPQHFGDGTRLSIL.

This clone was counted once. This chain links TRBV12-5 with TRBJ1-1; the D is unclear. The CDR3 has 12 residues. V was clipped by 6 bases and J by 5 bases, with 10 bases between them. CDR1 is LGHNT, CDR2 FRNRAP, per germline. This CDR3 reads CASGQELTEAFF. The DNA for the CDR3 is TGTGCTAGTGGCCAAGAATTAACTGAAGCTTTCTTT.

CDR3 protein: CASRIDLNTGELFF. CDR3 nucleotides: TGTGCCAGCAGAATAGACTTGAACACCGGGGAGCTGTTTTTT. The rearrangement links TRBV7-9 to TRBJ2-2; D call uncertain. Per germline, CDR1 SEHNR and CDR2 FQNEAQ (reference sequence). The CDR3 consists of 14 residues. Trimming cost V 6 bases and J 1 base, with 9 bases left between them.

This chain joins TRBV6-2 or TRBV6-3 and TRBJ2-5; D is unresolved. In germline, CDR1 is MNHEY, CDR2 SVGEGT. The CDR3 has 14 residues. V shed 0 bases and J shed 3 bases, with 8 bases lying between them. The CDR3 region is CASSYSWPKETQYF. CDR3 DNA sequence: TGTGCCAGCAGTTACTCTTGGCCCAAAGAGACCCAGTACTTC.

This clone was seen once. CDR3 bases: TGTGCCTGGATCGGGCAGTTAAATTCACCCCTCCACTTT. Its protein is CAWIGQLNSPLHF. V usage is TRBV30 and J usage is TRBJ1-6; D uncertain. The germline V and J ends were trimmed by 4 bases and 7 bases, with 11 bases remaining between them. The CDR3 loop spans 13 amino acids. Germline V gene lookup returns CDR1 GTSNPN and CDR2 SVGIG (reference sequence).

The chain is built from TRBV6-6 and TRBJ1-5; possibly TRBD1 for D (5 bases). The CDR3 length is 16 residues. Trimming stripped 5 bases from V and 5 bases from J, with 19 bases between. The V gene's germline CDR1 is MNHNY and CDR2 SVGAGI (reference sequence). The CDR3 DNA sequence: TGTGCCAGCAGTCGCGGGCGGGCCCCCAGGGATCAGCCCCAGCATTTT. Amino acid sequence: CASSRGRAPRDQPQHF.

J is TRBJ2-7 and V is TRBV20-1; 12 bases align to TRBD2. V shed 3 bases and J 0 bases; nucleotides not matched to a gene: 9. The CDR3 has 17 residues. The V gene's germline CDR1 is DFQATT and CDR2 SNEGSKA (reference sequence). CDR3 sequence reads: CSASRLAGAQSSYEQYF. The CDR3 DNA reads TGCAGTGCTAGTAGACTAGCGGGAGCTCAGAGCTCCTACGAGCAGTACTTC.

The rearrangement links TRBV7-2 to TRBJ2-3, with a weak D call TRBD2 (6 bases). CDR1 and CDR2 (germline): SGHTA, FQGNSA. The germline V and J ends were trimmed by 5 bases and 0 bases, with 21 bases remaining between them. The CDR3 has 18 amino acids. The CDR3 DNA is TGTGCCAGCAGCCCACAGGCCAACGCGGGGAGGAGCACAGATACGCAGTATTTT. Encoded protein: CASSPQANAGRSTDTQYF.

The V and J genes are TRBV3-1 (or the pseudogene TRBV3-2) and TRBJ1-2; D remains ambiguous. The V end was cut by 0 bases, the J end by 1 base, with 6 bases between. This CDR3 region has 14 residues. CDR1 is LGHDT and CDR2 is YNNKEL in the germline V gene (reference sequence). This CDR3 is CASSQEQLNYGYTF. The DNA for the CDR3 is TGTGCCAGCAGCCAAGAACAGCTTAACTATGGCTACACCTTC.

The gene calls are TRBV7-9 and TRBJ2-3, with a possible D match to TRBD2 (6 bases). The CDR3 has 15 residues. Between the trimmed V and J ends, which lost 7 bases and 0 bases, there was a span of 14 bases. From germline, CDR1 is SEHNR and CDR2 FQNEAQ (reference sequence). CDR3 in amino acids: CASIRGGTSTDTQYF. CDR3 nucleotides: TGTGCCAGCATACGGGGAGGAACTAGCACAGATACGCAGTATTTT.

The genes are TRBV27 and TRBJ1-4; no clear D gene. Germline lookup yields CDR1 MNHEY and CDR2 SMNVEV (reference sequence). The CDR3 has 14 residues. The ends were cut back, 2 bases at V and 3 bases at J, with 7 bases in the middle. As DNA, the CDR3 is TGTGCCAGCAGTTTACGGTCGGCTAATGAAAAACTGTTTTTT. This translates into CASSLRSANEKLFF.

The V call is TRBV7-8, the J call TRBJ1-5, with D perhaps matching TRBD1 (5 bases). Germline V gene sequence: CDR1 SGHVS, CDR2 FQNEAQ. V lost 5 bases and J 3 bases, leaving 17 bases between the germline ends. The CDR3 consists of 16 residues. The CDR3 nucleotides are TGTGCCAGCAGCCGCGGGGCGGGTCGAATCAATCAGCCCCAGCATTTT. It encodes CASSRGAGRINQPQHF. Together with reference TRBV7-8 and TRBJ1-5, the CDR3 gives the full variable domain: GAGVSQSPRYKVAKRGQDVALRCDPISGHVSLFWYQQALGQGPEFLTYFQNEAQLDKSGLPSDRFFAERPEGSVSTLKIQRTQQEDSAVYLCASSRGAGRINQPQHFGDGTRLSIL.

The rearrangement uses TRBV15 and TRBJ1-2, with 7 bases lining up with TRBD1. This CDR3 comprises 14 residues. J was trimmed by 7 bases and V by 1 base; bases with no gene match: 6. The germline V gene encodes CDR1 LNHNV and CDR2 YYDKDF (reference sequence). CDR3 loop: CATSRVKGAGGYTF. The CDR3 DNA sequence: TGTGCCACCAGCAGAGTAAAGGGGGCAGGTGGCTACACCTTC. Together with reference TRBV15 and TRBJ1-2, the CDR3 gives the full variable domain: DAMVIQNPRYQVTQFGKPVTLSCSQTLNHNVMYWYQQKSSQAPKLLFHYYDKDFNNEADTPDNFQSRRPNTSFCFLDIRSPGLGDTAMYLCATSRVKGAGGYTFGSGTRLTVV.

J is TRBJ1-3 and V is TRBV7-9, with D uncertain. V shed 8 bases and J shed 4 bases, with 12 bases lying between them. The CDR3 is made up of 13 amino acids. Germline V gene sequence: CDR1 SEHNR, CDR2 FQNEAQ (reference sequence). In nucleotides, the CDR3 is TGTGCCAGCGGCGACACGTCCGGAAACACCATATATTTT. Its translation: CASGDTSGNTIYF.

The chain uses TRBV9 and TRBJ2-5, with 9 bases identical to TRBD1. V trimming: 3 bases; J trimming: 5 bases; junction bases outside the gene matches: 2. This CDR3 is 13 amino acids long. Germline assignment: CDR1 SGDLS and CDR2 YYNGEE. CDR3 nucleotide sequence: TGTGCCAGCAGCGACACAGGGGGCGAGACCCAGTACTTC. It encodes CASSDTGGETQYF.

The chain employs TRBV7-9 and TRBJ1-1, with D tentatively TRBD1 (6 bases). Germline assignment: CDR1 SEHNR and CDR2 FQNEAQ (reference sequence). Deletions cut 2 bases from V and 1 base from J, with 11 bases between. The CDR3 sequence is 15 residues long. CDR3 loop: CASSLRAGANTEAFF. CDR3 nucleotide sequence: TGTGCCAGCAGCTTAAGGGCGGGGGCGAACACTGAAGCTTTCTTT.

The V gene is TRBV5-4, the J gene TRBJ2-7; 15 bases map to TRBD2. Per the germline V gene, CDR1 is SGHNT and CDR2 is YYREEE (reference sequence). The CDR3 is 17 residues long. V lost 3 bases to trimming and J lost 3 bases; unmatched junction nucleotides: 7. DNA of the CDR3: TGTGCCAGCAGCTCCCGGACTAGCGGGGGGGGGAACTACGAGCAGTACTTC. Protein sequence: CASSSRTSGGGNYEQYF.

The rearrangement joins TRBV15 to TRBJ2-7; 7 bases line up with TRBD2. V lost 0 bases, J lost 5 bases, and 7 bases stayed unmatched. This CDR3 spans 15 amino acids. The V gene's germline CDR1 is LNHNV and CDR2 YYDKDF (reference sequence). The CDR3 nucleotides are TGTGCCACCAGCAGAGACCCTACCGGGACTAACGAGCAGTACTTC. The encoded protein is CATSRDPTGTNEQYF.